The entry below describes one T cell receptor (beta chain). This CDR3 has 13 amino acids. Germline loops: CDR1 SGHTA, CDR2 FQGTGA. V was clipped by 2 bases and J by 2 bases, with 3 bases between them. Measured with immunoSEQ multiplex PCR; TCRdb has only the in-frame clones, and not every one. Among over 2 million clones, about 95% were seen once, and the ten largest hold about 1.1%. This entry belongs to a study of shared clonotypes between healthy human individuals. CD8 cells classed as naive were CD45RO-negative and positively selected for CCR7, excluding terminally differentiated effector memory CD45RA+ cells.

The receptor was derived from a man between 18 and 35 years old in good health. Source material: naive CD8+ T cells sorted from blood. J is TRBJ2-2 and V is TRBV7-3, with unresolved D. The CDR3 here is CASSLGNTGELFF. CDR3 sequence (DNA): TGTGCCAGCAGCTTAGGAAACACCGGGGAGCTGTTTTTT.